The T cell receptor (beta chain) under discussion was sequenced for a study of PD-L1 blockade in urothelial cancer. Study-wide background: Patients commenced intravenous atezolizumab, 1,200 mg every 3 weeks, at some point between 2012 and 2014. The authors examined blood 3 weeks (second dose) and 6 weeks after treatment start.

Study conclusions and caveats: Below-median pretreatment blood TCR clonality was associated with improved progression-free and overall survival.

Time point given: peripheral blood 6 weeks after treatment start. Sequencing used immunoSEQ multiplex PCR; TCRdb keeps in-frame clones, though not all of them. The sample lists roughly 110,000 clones; around 93% were seen once. To note about this clone: Its cognate antigen is unknown.

Deletions cut 4 bases from V and 1 base from J, with 21 bases between. This CDR3 comprises 18 residues. Looked up from germline, CDR1 is MDHEN and CDR2 is SYDVKM. This TCR was recovered from a man aged 55 to 69 with urothelial cancer. The chain joins TRBV28 to TRBJ2-3, with D tentatively TRBD2 (7 bases). The material was PBMCs, obtained around atezolizumab (anti-PD-L1) treatment. The CDR3 loop reads CASSSTYRGRGGTDTQYF. The DNA for the CDR3 is TGTGCCAGCAGTTCCACCTACCGGGGGAGGGGGGGCACAGATACGCAGTATTTT.